This entry describes one T cell receptor (beta chain). What it recognizes is unknown. The source of the sample is a study of cytomegalovirus exposure and HLA in healthy donors. Overall study results and limits: In terms of immune exposure information, only CMV serostatus was available. Sequencing had likely introduced a cluster of highly shared sequence variants as an artifact. Later analysis showed TCR association rates varying by HLA locus, highest for DRB1 and lowest for HLA-C.

This CDR3 is built from 16 residues. Trimming left V 4 bases short and J 2 bases short, with 18 bases between. Germline CDR1 and CDR2: LNHDA and SQIVND (reference sequence). PCR involved 60 Vbeta and 13 Jbeta primers. The table came from immunoSEQ multiplex PCR; TCRdb's copy has only in-frame clones and leaves some out. The sample includes approximately 100,000 clones, about 74% of them seen just once. The chain is built from TRBV19 and TRBJ2-7; D remains ambiguous. The receptor's source is a man aged 55 to 69 in good health and CMV-seropositive. Material: PBMCs. The CDR3 DNA follows: TGTGCCAGTAGTAATCCCGGGTCTCGAATTACCTACGAGCAGTACTTC. Protein product: CASSNPGSRITYEQYF.